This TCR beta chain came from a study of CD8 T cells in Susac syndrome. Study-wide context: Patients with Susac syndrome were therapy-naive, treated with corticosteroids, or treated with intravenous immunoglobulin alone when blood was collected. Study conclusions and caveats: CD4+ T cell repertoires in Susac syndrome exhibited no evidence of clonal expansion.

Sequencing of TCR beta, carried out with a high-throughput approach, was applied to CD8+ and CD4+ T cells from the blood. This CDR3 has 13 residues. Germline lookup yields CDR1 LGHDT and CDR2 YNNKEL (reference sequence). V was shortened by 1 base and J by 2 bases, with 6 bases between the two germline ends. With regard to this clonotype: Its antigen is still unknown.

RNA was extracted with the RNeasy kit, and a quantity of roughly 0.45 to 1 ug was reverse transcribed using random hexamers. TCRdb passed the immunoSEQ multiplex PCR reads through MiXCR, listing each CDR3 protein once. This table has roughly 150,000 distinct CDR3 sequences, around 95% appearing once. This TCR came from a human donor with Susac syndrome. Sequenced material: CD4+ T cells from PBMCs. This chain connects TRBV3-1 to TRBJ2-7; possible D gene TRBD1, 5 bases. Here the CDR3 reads CASSQVGAYEQYF. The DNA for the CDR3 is TGTGCCAGCAGCCAAGTAGGGGCCTACGAGCAGTACTTC.